Sequencing of this T cell receptor (beta chain) was carried out in a study of T cells in Graves' hyperthyroidism and ophthalmopathy. General study findings and limits: From stable hyperthyroidism, ophthalmopathy was set apart by a 13 V-J model.

There were TCR beta CDR3 regions amplified from RNA transcripts. The study used the HTBI primer set for a first-round RT-PCR of the TCR CDR3. TCRdb used MiXCR to reprocess the multiplex PCR reads, holding one entry per CDR3 protein. The data contain about 700,000 distinct CDR3 sequences, just under 45% of them singletons. CDR1 is MNHEY, CDR2 SVGAGI, per germline. V was clipped by 4 bases and J by 5 bases, with 11 bases between them. The CDR3 loop spans 13 amino acids. A few counts support this clonotype. Its antigen remains unknown. Diagnoses used clinical symptoms, serum thyroxine and TRAb, thyroid ultrasound and orbital computed tomography.

Material: peripheral blood or thyroid tissue (not recorded which). V and J are TRBV6-5 and TRBJ1-1, with D uncertain. This receptor was identified in an adult man with Graves' disease, either hyperthyroidism or ophthalmopathy (not recorded which). The chain's CDR3 is CASSFYSGTEAFF. The CDR3 DNA sequence: TGTGCCAGCAGTTTCTATTCTGGGACTGAAGCTTTCTTT.